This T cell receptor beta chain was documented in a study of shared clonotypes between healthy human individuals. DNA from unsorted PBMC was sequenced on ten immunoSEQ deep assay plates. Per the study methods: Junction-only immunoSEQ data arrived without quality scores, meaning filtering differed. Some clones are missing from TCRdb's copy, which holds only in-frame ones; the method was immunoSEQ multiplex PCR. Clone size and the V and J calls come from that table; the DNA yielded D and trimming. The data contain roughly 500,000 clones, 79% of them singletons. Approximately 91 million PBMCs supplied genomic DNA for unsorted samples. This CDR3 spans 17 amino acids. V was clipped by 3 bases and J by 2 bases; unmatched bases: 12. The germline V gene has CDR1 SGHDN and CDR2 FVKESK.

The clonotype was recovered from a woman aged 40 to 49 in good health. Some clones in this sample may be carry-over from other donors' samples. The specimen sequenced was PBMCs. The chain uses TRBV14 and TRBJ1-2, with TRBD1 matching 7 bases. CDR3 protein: CASSHGDKGALNYGYTF. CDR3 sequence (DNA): TGTGCCAGCAGCCATGGGGACAAGGGGGCGTTGAACTATGGCTACACCTTC.